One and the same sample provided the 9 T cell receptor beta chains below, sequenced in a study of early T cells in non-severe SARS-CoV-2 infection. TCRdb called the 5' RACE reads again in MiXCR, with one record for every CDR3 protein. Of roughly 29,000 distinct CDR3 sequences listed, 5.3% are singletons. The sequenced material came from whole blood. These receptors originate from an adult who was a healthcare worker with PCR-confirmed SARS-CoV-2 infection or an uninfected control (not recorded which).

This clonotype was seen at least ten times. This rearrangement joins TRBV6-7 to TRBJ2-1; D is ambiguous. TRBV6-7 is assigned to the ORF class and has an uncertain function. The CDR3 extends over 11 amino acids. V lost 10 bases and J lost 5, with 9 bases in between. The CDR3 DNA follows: TGTGCCATCCGGACGGACAATGAGCAGTTCTTC. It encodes CAIRTDNEQFF.

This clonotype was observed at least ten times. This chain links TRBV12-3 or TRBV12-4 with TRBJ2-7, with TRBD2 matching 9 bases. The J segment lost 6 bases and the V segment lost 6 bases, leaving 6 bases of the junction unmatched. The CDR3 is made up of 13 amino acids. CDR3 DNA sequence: TGTGCCAGCAGCCTAGCGGGAATAATCGAGCAGTACTTC. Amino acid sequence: CASSLAGIIEQYF.

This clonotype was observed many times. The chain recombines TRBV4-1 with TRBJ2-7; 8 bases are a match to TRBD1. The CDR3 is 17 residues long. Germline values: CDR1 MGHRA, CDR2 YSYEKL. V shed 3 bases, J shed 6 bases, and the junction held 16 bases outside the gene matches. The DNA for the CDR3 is TGCGCCAGCAGCCACCCCACCCGGAACAGGGGGTCGGTCGAGCAGTACTTC. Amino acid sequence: CASSHPTRNRGSVEQYF.

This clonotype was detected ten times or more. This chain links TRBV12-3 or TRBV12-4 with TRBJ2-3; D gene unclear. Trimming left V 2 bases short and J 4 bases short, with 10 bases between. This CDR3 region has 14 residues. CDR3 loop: CASSLIRVPDTQYF. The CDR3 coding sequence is TGTGCCAGCAGTTTAATCCGGGTTCCAGATACGCAGTATTTT.

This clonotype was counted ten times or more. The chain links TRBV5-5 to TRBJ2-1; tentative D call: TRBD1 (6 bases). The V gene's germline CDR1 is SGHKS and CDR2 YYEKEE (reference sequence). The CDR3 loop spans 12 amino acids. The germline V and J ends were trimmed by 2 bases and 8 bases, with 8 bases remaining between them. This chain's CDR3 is CASSLGGDEQFF. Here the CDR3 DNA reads TGTGCCAGCAGCTTAGGGGGTGATGAGCAGTTCTTC.

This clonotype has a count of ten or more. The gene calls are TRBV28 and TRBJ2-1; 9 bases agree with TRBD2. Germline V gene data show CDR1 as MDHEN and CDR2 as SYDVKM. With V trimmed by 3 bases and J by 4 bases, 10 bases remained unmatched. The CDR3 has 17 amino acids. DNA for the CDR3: TGTGCCAGCAGTTTTAAAAGGAGCGGGAGGTTATACAATGAGCAGTTCTTC. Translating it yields CASSFKRSGRLYNEQFF. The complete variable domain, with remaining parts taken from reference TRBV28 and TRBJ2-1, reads DVKVTQSSRYLVKRTGEKVFLECVQDMDHENMFWYRQDPGLGLRLIYFSYDVKMKEKGDIPEGYSVSREKKERFSLILESASTNQTSMYLCASSFKRSGRLYNEQFFGPGTRLTVL.

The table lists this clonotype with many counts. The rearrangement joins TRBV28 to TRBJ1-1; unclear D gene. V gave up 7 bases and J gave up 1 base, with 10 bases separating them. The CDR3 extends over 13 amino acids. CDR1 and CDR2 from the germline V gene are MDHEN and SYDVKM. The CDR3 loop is CASTRVPNTEAFF. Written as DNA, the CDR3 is TGTGCCAGCACCCGAGTCCCGAACACTGAAGCTTTCTTT.

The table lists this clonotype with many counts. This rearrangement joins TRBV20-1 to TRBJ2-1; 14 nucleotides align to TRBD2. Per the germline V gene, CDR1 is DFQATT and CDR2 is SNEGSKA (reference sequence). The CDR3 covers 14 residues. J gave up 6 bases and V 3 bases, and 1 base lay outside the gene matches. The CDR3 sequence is CSARGTSGSNEQFF. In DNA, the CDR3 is TGCAGTGCTAGGGGGACTAGCGGGAGCAATGAGCAGTTCTTC.

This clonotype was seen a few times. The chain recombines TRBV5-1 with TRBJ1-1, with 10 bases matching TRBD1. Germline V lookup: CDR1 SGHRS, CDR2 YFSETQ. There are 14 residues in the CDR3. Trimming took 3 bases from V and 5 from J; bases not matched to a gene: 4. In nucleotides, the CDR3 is TGCGCCAGCAGCTCTGACAGGGGGCAAACTGAAGCTTTCTTT. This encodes CASSSDRGQTEAFF.